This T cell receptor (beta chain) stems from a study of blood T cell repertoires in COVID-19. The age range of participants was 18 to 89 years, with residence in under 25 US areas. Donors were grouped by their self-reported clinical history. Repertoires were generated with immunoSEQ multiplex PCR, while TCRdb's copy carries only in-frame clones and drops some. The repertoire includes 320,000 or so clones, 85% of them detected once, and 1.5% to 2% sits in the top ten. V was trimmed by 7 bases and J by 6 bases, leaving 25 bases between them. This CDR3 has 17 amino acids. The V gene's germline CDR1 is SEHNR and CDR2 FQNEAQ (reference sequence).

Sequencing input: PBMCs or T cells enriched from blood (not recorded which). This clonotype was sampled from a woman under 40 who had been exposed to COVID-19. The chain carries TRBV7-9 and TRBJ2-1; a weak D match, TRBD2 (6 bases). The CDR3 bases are TGTGCCAGCATTTCGTGGGGCAGTTGGGGGGAGGTCAATGAGCAGTTCTTC. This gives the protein CASISWGSWGEVNEQFF. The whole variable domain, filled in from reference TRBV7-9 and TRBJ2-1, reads DTGVSQNPRHKITKRGQNVTFRCDPISEHNRLYWYRQTLGQGPEFLTYFQNEAQLEKSRLLSDRFSAERPKGSFSTLEIQRTEQGDSAMYLCASISWGSWGEVNEQFFGPGTRLTVL.